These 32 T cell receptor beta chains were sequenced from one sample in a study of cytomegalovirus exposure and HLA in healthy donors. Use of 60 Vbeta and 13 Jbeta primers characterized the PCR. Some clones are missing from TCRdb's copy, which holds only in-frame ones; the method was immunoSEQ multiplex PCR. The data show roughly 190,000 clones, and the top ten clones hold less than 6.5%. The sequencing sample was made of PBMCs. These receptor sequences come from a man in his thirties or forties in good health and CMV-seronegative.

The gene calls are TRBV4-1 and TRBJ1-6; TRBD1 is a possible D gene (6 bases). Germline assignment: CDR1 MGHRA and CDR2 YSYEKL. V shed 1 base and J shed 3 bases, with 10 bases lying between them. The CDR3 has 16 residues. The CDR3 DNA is TGCGCCAGCAGCCAAGCAGGGGCTGTCTATAATTCACCCCTCCACTTT. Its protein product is CASSQAGAVYNSPLHF.

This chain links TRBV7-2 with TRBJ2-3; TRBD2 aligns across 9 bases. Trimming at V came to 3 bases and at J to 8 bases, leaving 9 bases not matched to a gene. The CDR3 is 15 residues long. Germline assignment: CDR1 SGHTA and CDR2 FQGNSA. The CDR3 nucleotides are TGTGCCAGCAGCTTTCTGAGCGGGGGGAGGGGTACGCAGTATTTT. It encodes CASSFLSGGRGTQYF.

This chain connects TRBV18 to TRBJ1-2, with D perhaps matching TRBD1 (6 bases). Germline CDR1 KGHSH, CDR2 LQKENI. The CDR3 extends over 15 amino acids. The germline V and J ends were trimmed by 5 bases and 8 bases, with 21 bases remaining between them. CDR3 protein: CASSSNREANGGYTF. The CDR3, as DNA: TGTGCCAGCTCATCGAACAGGGAAGCCAACGGGGGCTACACCTTC.

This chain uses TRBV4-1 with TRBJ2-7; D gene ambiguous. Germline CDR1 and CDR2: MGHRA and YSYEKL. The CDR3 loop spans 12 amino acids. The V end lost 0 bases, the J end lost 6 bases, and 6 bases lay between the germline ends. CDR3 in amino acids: CASSQDTSEQYF. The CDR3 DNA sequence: TGCGCCAGCAGCCAAGATACGAGCGAGCAGTACTTC.

CDR3 nucleotide sequence: TGTGCCAGCAGCGTAGGTTTCAACGAGCAGTACTTC. Its translation is CASSVGFNEQYF. V and J are TRBV9 and TRBJ2-7, with D hard to call. Trimming removed 0 bases at V and 5 bases at J, with 6 bases between. The germline V gene has CDR1 SGDLS and CDR2 YYNGEE. CDR3 length: 12 residues. The variable domain in full, with the rest retrieved from reference TRBV9 and TRBJ2-7, is DSGVTQTPKHLITATGQRVTLRCSPRSGDLSVYWYQQSLDQGLQFLIQYYNGEERAKGNILERFSAQQFPDLHSELNLSSLELGDSALYFCASSVGFNEQYFGPGTRLTVT.

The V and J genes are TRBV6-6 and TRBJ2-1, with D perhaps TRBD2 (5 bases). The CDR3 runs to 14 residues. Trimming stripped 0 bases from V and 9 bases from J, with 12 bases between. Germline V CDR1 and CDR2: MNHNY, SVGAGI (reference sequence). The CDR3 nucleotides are TGTGCCAGCAGTTACTCGAGGGAGAGAAGTGAGCAGTTCTTC. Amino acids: CASSYSRERSEQFF.

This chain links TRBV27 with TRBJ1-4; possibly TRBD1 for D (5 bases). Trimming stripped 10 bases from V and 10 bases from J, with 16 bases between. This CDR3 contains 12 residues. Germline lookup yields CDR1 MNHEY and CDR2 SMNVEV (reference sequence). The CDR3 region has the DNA TGTGCCACCGGGACTCCCTGGGGAAAACTGTTTTTT. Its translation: CATGTPWGKLFF.

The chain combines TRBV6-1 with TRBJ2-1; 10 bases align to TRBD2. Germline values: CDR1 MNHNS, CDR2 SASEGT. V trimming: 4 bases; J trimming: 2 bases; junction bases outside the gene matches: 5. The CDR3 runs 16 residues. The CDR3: CASSVSSGGAYNEQFF. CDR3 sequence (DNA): TGTGCCAGCAGTGTCTCTAGCGGGGGCGCCTACAATGAGCAGTTCTTC.

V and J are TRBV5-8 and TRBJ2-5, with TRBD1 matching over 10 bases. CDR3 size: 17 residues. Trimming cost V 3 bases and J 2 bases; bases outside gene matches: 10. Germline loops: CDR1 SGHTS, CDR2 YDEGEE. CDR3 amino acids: CASSSGQGYPSQETQYF. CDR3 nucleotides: TGTGCCAGCAGCTCGGGACAGGGGTACCCTTCACAAGAGACCCAGTACTTC.

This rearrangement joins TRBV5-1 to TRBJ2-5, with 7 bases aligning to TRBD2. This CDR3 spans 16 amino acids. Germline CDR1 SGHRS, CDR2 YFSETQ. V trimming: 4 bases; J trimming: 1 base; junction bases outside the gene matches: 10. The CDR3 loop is CASSLADSGAQETQYF. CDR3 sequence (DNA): TGCGCCAGCAGCCTGGCCGACAGCGGGGCCCAAGAGACCCAGTACTTC.

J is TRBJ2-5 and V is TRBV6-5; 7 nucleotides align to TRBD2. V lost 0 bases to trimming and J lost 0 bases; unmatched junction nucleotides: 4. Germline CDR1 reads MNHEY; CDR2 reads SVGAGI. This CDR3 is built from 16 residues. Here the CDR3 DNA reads TGTGCCAGCAGTTACTCAAGCGGGGCAAACCAAGAGACCCAGTACTTC. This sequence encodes CASSYSSGANQETQYF.

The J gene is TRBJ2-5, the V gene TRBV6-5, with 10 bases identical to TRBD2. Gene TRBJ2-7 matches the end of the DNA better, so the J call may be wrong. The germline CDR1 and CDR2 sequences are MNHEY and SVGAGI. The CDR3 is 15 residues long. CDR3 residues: CASSYMGLAFYEQYF. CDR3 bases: TGTGCCAGCAGTTACATGGGACTAGCGTTTTACGAGCAGTACTTC.

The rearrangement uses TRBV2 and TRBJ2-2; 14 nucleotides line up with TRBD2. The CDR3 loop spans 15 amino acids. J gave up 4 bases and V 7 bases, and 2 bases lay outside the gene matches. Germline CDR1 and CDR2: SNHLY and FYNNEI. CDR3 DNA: TGTGCCAGCATAGGGACTAGCGGGAGCACCGGGGAGCTGTTTTTT. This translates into CASIGTSGSTGELFF.

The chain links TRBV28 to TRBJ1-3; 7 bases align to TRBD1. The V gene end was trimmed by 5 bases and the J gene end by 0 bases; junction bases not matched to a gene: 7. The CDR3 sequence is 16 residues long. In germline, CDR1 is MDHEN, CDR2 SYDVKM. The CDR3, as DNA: TGTGCCAGCAGTCCCAGGGGGTGGTACTCTGGAAACACCATATATTTT. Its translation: CASSPRGWYSGNTIYF.

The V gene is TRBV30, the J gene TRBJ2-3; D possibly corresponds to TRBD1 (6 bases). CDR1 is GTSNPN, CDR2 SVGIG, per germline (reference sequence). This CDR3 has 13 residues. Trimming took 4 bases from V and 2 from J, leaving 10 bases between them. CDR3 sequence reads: CAWNRDTTDTQYF. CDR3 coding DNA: TGTGCCTGGAACCGGGACACCACAGATACGCAGTATTTT.

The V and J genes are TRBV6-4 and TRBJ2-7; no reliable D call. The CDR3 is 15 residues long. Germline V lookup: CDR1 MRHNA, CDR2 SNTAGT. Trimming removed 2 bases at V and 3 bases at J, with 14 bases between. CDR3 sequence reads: CASSDQRLALYEQYF. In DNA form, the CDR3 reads TGTGCCAGCAGTGACCAGCGTTTAGCACTCTACGAGCAGTACTTC.

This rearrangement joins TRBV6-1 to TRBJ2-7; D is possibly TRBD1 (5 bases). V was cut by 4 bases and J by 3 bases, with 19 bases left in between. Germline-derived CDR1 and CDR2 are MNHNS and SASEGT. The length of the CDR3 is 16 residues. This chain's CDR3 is CASSGHFGQGGYEQYF. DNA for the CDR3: TGTGCCAGCAGTGGTCATTTCGGGCAGGGTGGCTACGAGCAGTACTTC.

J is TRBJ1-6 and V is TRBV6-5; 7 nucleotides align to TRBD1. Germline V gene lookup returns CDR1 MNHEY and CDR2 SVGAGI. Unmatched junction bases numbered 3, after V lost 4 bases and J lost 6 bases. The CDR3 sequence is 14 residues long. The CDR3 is CASSSRQGNSPLHF. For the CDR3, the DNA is TGTGCCAGCAGTTCCCGACAGGGTAATTCACCCCTCCACTTT.

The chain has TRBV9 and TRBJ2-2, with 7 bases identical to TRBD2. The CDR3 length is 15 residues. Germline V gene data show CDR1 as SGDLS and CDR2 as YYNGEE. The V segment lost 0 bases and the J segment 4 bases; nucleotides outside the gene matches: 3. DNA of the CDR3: TGTGCCAGCAGCGTAGGCGGGGGAGGCACCGGGGAGCTGTTTTTT. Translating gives CASSVGGGGTGELFF.

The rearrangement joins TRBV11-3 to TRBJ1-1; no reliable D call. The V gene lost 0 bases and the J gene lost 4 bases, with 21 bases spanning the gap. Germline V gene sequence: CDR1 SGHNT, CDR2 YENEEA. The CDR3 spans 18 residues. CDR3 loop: CASSLDWQTNWRGTEAFF. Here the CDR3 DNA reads TGTGCCAGCAGCTTAGATTGGCAGACCAACTGGCGGGGCACTGAAGCTTTCTTT. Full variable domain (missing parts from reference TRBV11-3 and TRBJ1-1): EAGVVQSPRYKIIEKKQPVAFWCNPISGHNTLYWYLQNLGQGPELLIRYENEEAVDDSQLPKDRFSAERLKGVDSTLKIQPAELGDSAVYLCASSLDWQTNWRGTEAFFGQGTRLTVV.

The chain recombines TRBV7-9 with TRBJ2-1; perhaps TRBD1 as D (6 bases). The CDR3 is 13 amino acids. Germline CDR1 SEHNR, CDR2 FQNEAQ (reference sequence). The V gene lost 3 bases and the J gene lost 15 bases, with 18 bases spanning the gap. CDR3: CASSLDREPLAFF. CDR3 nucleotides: TGTGCCAGCAGCTTGGACAGAGAACCCTTGGCGTTCTTC.

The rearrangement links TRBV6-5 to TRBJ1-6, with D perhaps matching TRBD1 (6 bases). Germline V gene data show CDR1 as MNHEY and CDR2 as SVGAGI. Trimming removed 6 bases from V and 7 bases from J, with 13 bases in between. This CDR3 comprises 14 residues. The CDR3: CASSRTGWNSPLHF. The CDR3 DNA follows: TGTGCCAGCAGCCGCACAGGGTGGAATTCACCCCTCCACTTT.

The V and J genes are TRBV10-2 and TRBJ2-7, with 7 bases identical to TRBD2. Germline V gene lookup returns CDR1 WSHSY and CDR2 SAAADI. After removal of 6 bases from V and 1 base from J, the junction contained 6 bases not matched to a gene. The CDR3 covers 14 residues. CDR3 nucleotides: TGCGCCAGCAGGGGAGGGACGCTTTCCTACGAGCAGTACTTC. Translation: CASRGGTLSYEQYF.

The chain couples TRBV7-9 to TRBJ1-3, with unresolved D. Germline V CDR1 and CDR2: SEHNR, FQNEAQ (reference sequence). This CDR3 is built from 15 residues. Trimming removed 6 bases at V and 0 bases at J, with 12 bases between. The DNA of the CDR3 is TGTGCCAGCAGACTAGAGAGGTCCTCTGGAAACACCATATATTTT. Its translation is CASRLERSSGNTIYF.

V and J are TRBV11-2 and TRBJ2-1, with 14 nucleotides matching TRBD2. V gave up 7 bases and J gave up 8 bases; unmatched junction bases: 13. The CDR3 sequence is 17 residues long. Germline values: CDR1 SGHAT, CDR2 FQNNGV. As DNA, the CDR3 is TGTGCCAGCACTCACCGACTAGCGGGAGGGCTGTTGGATGAGCAGTTCTTC. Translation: CASTHRLAGGLLDEQFF.

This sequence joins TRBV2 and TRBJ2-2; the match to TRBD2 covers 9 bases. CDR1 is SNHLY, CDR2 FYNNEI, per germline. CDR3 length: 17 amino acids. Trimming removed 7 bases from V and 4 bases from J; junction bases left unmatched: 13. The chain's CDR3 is CASTSMGLAGTTGELFF. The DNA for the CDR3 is TGTGCCAGCACCTCCATGGGTCTAGCGGGAACCACCGGGGAGCTGTTTTTT.

In DNA, the CDR3 is TGTGCCAGCAGCCCGCCGAACCGACAGGCTCTCACTGAAGCTTTCTTT. Translated, it gives CASSPPNRQALTEAFF. This chain links TRBV7-2 with TRBJ1-1, with D possibly matching TRBD1 (6 bases). Trimming took 5 bases from V and 4 from J, leaving 20 bases between them. Germline CDR1 is SGHTA and CDR2 is FQGNSA. CDR3 size: 16 residues.

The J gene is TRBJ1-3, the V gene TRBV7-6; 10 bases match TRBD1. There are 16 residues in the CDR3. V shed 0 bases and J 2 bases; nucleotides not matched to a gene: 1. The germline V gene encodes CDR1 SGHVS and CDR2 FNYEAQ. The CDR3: CASSLAGTGAGNTIYF. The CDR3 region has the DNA TGTGCCAGCAGCTTAGCCGGGACAGGGGCTGGAAACACCATATATTTT.

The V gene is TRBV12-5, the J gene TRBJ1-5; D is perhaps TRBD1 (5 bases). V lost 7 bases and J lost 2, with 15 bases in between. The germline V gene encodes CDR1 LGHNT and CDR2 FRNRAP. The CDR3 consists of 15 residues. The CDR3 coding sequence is TGTGCTAGTGTAGGAGGGGAAGGCGGCAATCAGCCCCAGCATTTT. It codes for CASVGGEGGNQPQHF.

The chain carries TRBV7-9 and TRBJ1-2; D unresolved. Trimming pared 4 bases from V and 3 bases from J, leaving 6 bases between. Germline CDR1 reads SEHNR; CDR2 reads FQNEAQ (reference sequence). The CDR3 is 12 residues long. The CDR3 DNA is TGTGCCAGCAGCTCTACCGACTATGGCTACACCTTC. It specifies CASSSTDYGYTF.

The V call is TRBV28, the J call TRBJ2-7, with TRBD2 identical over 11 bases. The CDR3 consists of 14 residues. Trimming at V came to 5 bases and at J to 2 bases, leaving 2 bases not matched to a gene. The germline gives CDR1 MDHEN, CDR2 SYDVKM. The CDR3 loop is CASSQLAGAYEQYF. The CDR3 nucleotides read TGTGCCAGCAGTCAACTAGCGGGAGCCTACGAGCAGTACTTC.

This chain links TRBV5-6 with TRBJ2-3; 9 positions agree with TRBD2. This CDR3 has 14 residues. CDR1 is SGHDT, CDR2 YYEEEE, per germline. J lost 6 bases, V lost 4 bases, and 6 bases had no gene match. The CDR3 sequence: CASSTGLALDTQYF. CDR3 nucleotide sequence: TGTGCCAGCAGCACCGGACTAGCGCTGGATACGCAGTATTTT.